The entry below gives a single TCR beta chain sequence along with its context. The same CDR3 can be traced to other DNA sequences in this sample. The data stem from a study of shared clonotypes between healthy human individuals. The naive CD8 population came from CD45RO-negative cells selected for CCR7, without terminally differentiated effector memory CD45RA+ cells. Germline CDR1 reads SQVTM; CDR2 reads ANQGSEA. The CDR3 is 13 amino acids. V dropped 3 bases and J dropped 3; count of bases not matched to a gene: 2. Sequenced by immunoSEQ multiplex PCR; TCRdb stores in-frame clones only, minus some. The sample has about 680,000 clones, around 92% seen once.

The sequence was collected from a man aged 25-45 years in good health. The material sequenced was naive CD8+ T cells sorted from blood. This chain uses TRBV29-1 with TRBJ2-7, with 10 bases that match TRBD2. CDR3 coding DNA: TGCAGCGTTGAGACTAGCGGGTTCTACGAGCAGTACTTC. Its translation: CSVETSGFYEQYF.